This TCR beta chain was observed in a study of T cell responses to AZD1222 COVID-19 vaccine. Clones were read by immunoSEQ multiplex PCR, and TCRdb kept only the in-frame ones, dropping some. This table holds about 150,000 clones, about 94% found once. This clone is a singleton in its sample. This CDR3 has 15 residues. This specimen consisted of peripheral blood, obtained on day 0 of AZD1222 vaccination. This sequence joins TRBV21-1 and TRBJ1-2; the D segment call TRBD1 is taken from the table without a DNA check. TRBV21-1 is annotated as a pseudogene. The sequence came from an adult in good health. CDR3 loop: CASSKGQGEVYGYTF. CDR3 DNA: TGTGCCAGCAGCAAGGGACAGGGGGAGGTCTATGGCTACACCTTC.